Below, one T cell receptor beta chain is given with its context. The data stem from a study of blood T cell repertoires in COVID-19. About the research overall: Researchers got acute and convalescent COVID-19 samples from the United States, Italy and Spain.

TCRdb's copy holds only in-frame clones and misses some; the assay was immunoSEQ multiplex PCR. Among 60,000 or so clones, roughly 91% were seen once, and the ten largest hold roughly 1.7%. Sequenced: peripheral blood. This receptor was identified in a human donor in a cohort sampled during active COVID-19.

CDR3 loop: CASSRPFYNEQFF. The CDR3 region has the DNA TGTGCCAGCAGCCGTCCTTTTTACAATGAGCAGTTCTTC. The chain is built from TRBV7-6 and TRBJ2-1; D ambiguous. This CDR3 is 13 amino acids long. Germline V gives CDR1 SGHVS, CDR2 FNYEAQ. With 5 bases removed from V and 4 bases from J, the gap between germline ends came to 9 bases.